Below, one T cell receptor (beta chain) is given with its context. The antigen remains unidentified. The data are from a study of T cell clones after liver transplantation. Study overall: TCRbeta sequencing after a pre-transplant mixed lymphocyte reaction identified graft-donor-reactive clones, later tracked in post-transplant blood. At least one year of complete immunosuppression withdrawal without enzymes over twice normal defined tolerance. Study conclusions and caveats: Graft donor-reactive T cells possibly entered the graft instead of undergoing deletion.

Sorting of unstimulated PBMCs yielded separate CD3+CD4+ and CD3+CD8+ fractions. This CDR3 comprises 13 residues. The germline V gene has CDR1 ENHRY and CDR2 SYGVKD. Trimming removed 2 bases at V and 5 bases at J, with 9 bases between. The protocol was immunoSEQ multiplex PCR, while the TCRdb copy is restricted to in-frame clones and leaves out a portion. The sample lists tens of thousands of clones, around four fifths occurring once. The source was CD4+ T cells from blood, collected around 42 months after liver transplant. This clonotype was obtained from a human patient who received a liver transplant. Part of the T cell pool may stem from the graft donor. The V call is TRBV10-3, the J call TRBJ1-1, with D possibly TRBD1 on 5 matching bases. As DNA, the CDR3 is TGTGCCATCAGTGAGGCGCAGGGAACTGAAGCTTTCTTT. It encodes CAISEAQGTEAFF.